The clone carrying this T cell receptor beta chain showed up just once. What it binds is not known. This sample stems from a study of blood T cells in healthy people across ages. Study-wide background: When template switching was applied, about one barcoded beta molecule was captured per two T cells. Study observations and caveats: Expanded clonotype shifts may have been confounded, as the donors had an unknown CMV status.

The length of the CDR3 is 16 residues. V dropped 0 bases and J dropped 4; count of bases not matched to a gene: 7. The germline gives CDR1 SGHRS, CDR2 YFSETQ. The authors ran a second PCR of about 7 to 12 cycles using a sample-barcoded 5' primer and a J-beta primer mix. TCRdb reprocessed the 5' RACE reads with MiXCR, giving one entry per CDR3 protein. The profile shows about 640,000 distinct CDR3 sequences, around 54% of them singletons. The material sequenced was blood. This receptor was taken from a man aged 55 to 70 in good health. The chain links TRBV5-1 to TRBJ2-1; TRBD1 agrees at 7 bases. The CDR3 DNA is TGCGCCAGCAGCTTGGGGTCTGGGACAGCTTACAATGAGCAGTTCTTC. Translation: CASSLGSGTAYNEQFF.